Listed below are T cell receptor beta chains from one sample, sequenced in a study of Graves' ophthalmopathy and Graves' hyperthyroidism. TCRdb used MiXCR to reprocess the multiplex PCR reads, holding one entry per CDR3 protein. The sample shows fewer than 350,000 distinct CDR3 sequences, 15% to 20% of them seen only once. Sequenced: peripheral blood. The receptors stem from an adult man with Graves' ophthalmopathy. Both conserved end residues are part of each CDR3. The order of the fields is V gene, J gene, clone size, D gene, CDR3 DNA, CDR3 protein. The D gene is left open where the match is weak. Some rows have no size entry. The others give once, few or many, or a class for an expanded clone.

TRBV27,TRBJ2-5,.,.,TGTGCCAGCAGTTTATCGAGGGGATTGGAGACCCAGTACTTC,CASSLSRGLETQYF
TRBV7-8,TRBJ2-6,many,.,TGTGCCAGCAGCTCCTTGAGGGGGACTGGGGCCAACGTCCTGACTTTC,CASSSLRGTGANVLTF
TRBV19,TRBJ1-5,many,TRBD1,TGTGCCAGTAGAGGGGGCGAGACGTATCAGCCCCAGCATTTT,CASRGGETYQPQHF
TRBV9,TRBJ2-7,.,TRBD1,TGTGCCAGCAGCAGACAGGGGGAAAGCTCCTACGAGCAGTACTTC,CASSRQGESSYEQYF
TRBV6-2/TRBV6-3,TRBJ1-5,.,.,TGTGCCAGCAGTCGACAGACCCGCAATCAGCCCCAGCATTTT,CASSRQTRNQPQHF
TRBV7-9,TRBJ2-2,many,.,TGTGCCAGCAGCCCGCAGGGGTATAGCACCGGGGAGCTGTTTTTT,CASSPQGYSTGELFF
TRBV12-5,TRBJ2-5,many,.,TGTGCTAGTGGTGACAGTGTCGGGGAGACCCAGTACTTC,CASGDSVGETQYF
TRBV12-5,TRBJ2-5,.,.,TGTGCTAGTGGTTTGCGGGGGAGGGAGACCCAGTACTTC,CASGLRGRETQYF
TRBV6-5,TRBJ2-7,many,.,TGTGCCAGCAGTTACTCACAGGGAAGCGCCTACGAGCAGTACTTC,CASSYSQGSAYEQYF
TRBV6-2/TRBV6-3,TRBJ1-5,many,.,TGTGCCACCGCGGGGAGCAATCAGCCCCAGCATTTT,CATAGSNQPQHF
TRBV3-1,TRBJ1-5,few,.,TGTGCCAGCAGCCAGGGGGTCGATCAGCCCCAGCATTTT,CASSQGVDQPQHF
TRBV20-1,TRBJ1-1,many,TRBD1,TGCAGTGCTAGAGATCCCGGGACAGGGAGGTACACTGAAGCTTTCTTT,CSARDPGTGRYTEAFF
TRBV7-3,TRBJ1-1,.,.,TGTGCCAGCAGCTTAATAGGAGGACTGGGACGGAACACTGAAGCTTTCTTC,CASSLIGGLGRNTEAFF
TRBV7-2,TRBJ1-1,many,.,TGTGCCAGCAGTTGGTCGTCGGGGACAAGTAACACTGAAGCTTTCTTT,CASSWSSGTSNTEAFF
TRBV7-2,TRBJ2-7,.,.,TGTGCCAGCAGCTTAGAGTGGGCCTACGAGCAGTACTTC,CASSLEWAYEQYF
TRBV2,TRBJ2-7,many,TRBD2,TGTGCCAGCAGCGGTAGCGGGAGTTCCTACGAGCAGTACTTC,CASSGSGSSYEQYF
TRBV28,TRBJ2-2,many,.,TGTGCCAGCAGTTCCCGGGACATGCCCGGGGAGCTGTTTTTT,CASSSRDMPGELFF
TRBV6-5,TRBJ2-7,many,.,TGTGCCAGCATGGCGTCGGGGGAGCAGTACTTC,CASMASGEQYF
TRBV5-1,TRBJ1-6,.,.,TGCGCCAGCAGCTGGAAGGGGGACTATAATTCACCCCTCCACTTT,CASSWKGDYNSPLHF
TRBV3-1,TRBJ2-2,few,.,TGTGCCAGCACCCGAAAAGGGGACACCGGGGAGCTGTTTTTT,CASTRKGDTGELFF
TRBV19,TRBJ1-5,many,TRBD1,TGTGCCAGTAACAGGGGGCTTCAGCCCCAGCATTTT,CASNRGLQPQHF
TRBV7-9,TRBJ1-1,many,.,TGTGCCAGCAGTGTTTTAAAGGCTGAAGCTTTCTTT,CASSVLKAEAFF
TRBV24-1,TRBJ2-5,.,TRBD2,TGTGCCACCAGTGACCCTCGGACAGCAGCAGTAGCGGGAGGGCCAGAGACCCAGTACTTC,CATSDPRTAAVAGGPETQYF
TRBV12-5,TRBJ2-7,.,.,TGTGCTAGTGGTTTGGAGGTGGGAGGCTACGAGCAGTACTTC,CASGLEVGGYEQYF
TRBV7-9,TRBJ2-2,many,.,TGTGCCAGCAGCATCCTCAGGGTCGGGACCGGGGAGCTGTTTTTT,CASSILRVGTGELFF
TRBV5-1,TRBJ1-2,many,.,TGCGCCAGCAGCTTGGGACTGGCCAGGGAACCCATTCCCTATGGCTACACCTTC,CASSLGLAREPIPYGYTF
TRBV28,TRBJ1-2,few,TRBD1,TGTGCCAGCAGGGACAGGGGGGCGAGATATGGCTACACCTTC,CASRDRGARYGYTF
TRBV6-2/TRBV6-3,TRBJ1-5,many,.,TGTGCCAGCAGCTCGCGGGGGAGGTGGGTGTCCACTCAGCCCCAGCATTTT,CASSSRGRWVSTQPQHF
TRBV6-2/TRBV6-3,TRBJ1-3,many,.,TGTGCCAGCAGTTACGGCGAATACGAGGGAGAGACCATATATTTT,CASSYGEYEGETIYF
TRBV28,TRBJ2-7,many,.,TGTGCCAGCAGCCGAACAGGGAAATTAAGCGAGCAGTACTTC,CASSRTGKLSEQYF
TRBV7-8,TRBJ2-7,many,.,TGTGCCAGCAGCTTAGGATCCAGCTTAAGGGTGAGCTCCTACGAGCAGTACTTC,CASSLGSSLRVSSYEQYF
TRBV13,TRBJ2-7,many,.,TGTGCCAGCAGCTTATCCGGGTCCACAGACGAGCAGTACTTC,CASSLSGSTDEQYF
TRBV6-5,TRBJ2-7,.,TRBD2,TGTGCCAGCAGTTATCTGGCGGGAGGGTACGAGCAGTACTTC,CASSYLAGGYEQYF
TRBV5-1,TRBJ2-5,.,.,TGCGCCAGCAACTTGGGTCGGGAGCAAGAGACCCAGTACTTC,CASNLGREQETQYF
TRBV6-5,TRBJ1-5,many,TRBD1,TGTGCCAGCAGCGCAACAGGGGGCAGGGGCAATCAGCCTCAGCATTTT,CASSATGGRGNQPQHF
TRBV3-1,TRBJ2-5,.,.,TGTGCCAGCTCCACTACTCTAGCCCAAGAGACCCAGTACTTC,CASSTTLAQETQYF
TRBV24-1,TRBJ2-5,.,.,TGTGCCACGGCCGAGGGGGGACAAGAGACCCAGTACTTC,CATAEGGQETQYF